The entry below describes one TCR beta chain. This sample stems from a study of T cells after yellow fever vaccination. TCRdb passed the 5' RACE reads through MiXCR, listing each CDR3 protein once. The sample holds about 52,000 distinct CDR3 sequences, 6.5% to 8.5% seen once. This receptor was identified in a young man who received the YFV17D yellow fever vaccine. The sample here was CD8+ T cells not binding an NS4B(214-222) dextramer, sorted from PBMCs, taken roughly 46 days after the first yellow fever vaccination.

CDR3 loop: CASRGWGNTEAFF. Written as DNA, the CDR3 is TGTGCCAGCAGGGGTTGGGGTAACACTGAAGCTTTCTTT. This sequence joins TRBV2 and TRBJ1-1; no firm D call. CDR1 and CDR2 (germline): SNHLY, FYNNEI. Trimming took off 6 bases at V and 2 bases at J, with 10 bases between the two ends. The CDR3 has 13 amino acids.